The 19 T cell receptor beta chains in this list originate from one sample, sequenced in a study of blood T cells in healthy people across ages. It was with a sample-barcoded 5' primer and a J-beta primer mix that a second PCR of roughly 7 to 12 cycles was run. TCRdb analysed the 5' RACE reads with MiXCR anew, one entry per CDR3 protein. The table records approximately 490,000 distinct CDR3 sequences, around 24% of them present only once. These data also formed part of another study, on T cells of mothers and their children.

The specimen was blood. The source is a boy between 10 and 17 years old in good health.

This chain joins TRBV20-1 and TRBJ2-5, with 15 bases lining up with TRBD2. The J call may be in error: the DNA end matches TRBJ2-1 better. The CDR3 is 16 residues long. Germline V gene lookup returns CDR1 DFQATT and CDR2 SNEGSKA (reference sequence). This chain's CDR3 is CSAPGTSGGNYNEQFF. The CDR3 DNA sequence: TGCAGTGCTCCCGGGACTAGCGGGGGGAATTACAATGAGCAGTTCTTC.

This clonotype occurred a few times. V usage is TRBV14 and J usage is TRBJ2-7; 8 bases agree with TRBD1. The J call may be faulty, since TRBJ2-1 better matches the DNA end. Per the germline V gene, CDR1 is SGHDN and CDR2 is FVKESK. The CDR3 runs 18 residues. CDR3 amino acids: CASSSLSARDRRTNEQFF. Written as DNA, the CDR3 is TGTGCCAGCAGCTCTTTGTCTGCACGGGACAGGAGAACCAATGAGCAGTTCTTC.

The chain combines TRBV7-6 with TRBJ2-1; 16 bases match TRBD2. CDR3 size: 17 residues. Germline values: CDR1 SGHVS, CDR2 FNYEAQ. The J segment lost 6 bases and the V segment lost 3 bases, leaving 5 bases of the junction unmatched. The CDR3 sequence is CASSLGLAGGPLNEQFF. CDR3 in DNA: TGTGCCAGCAGCTTGGGACTAGCGGGAGGGCCACTCAATGAGCAGTTCTTC.

The chain combines TRBV7-9 with TRBJ2-1; 11 bases map to TRBD2. Germline CDR1 and CDR2: SEHNR and FQNEAQ (reference sequence). The ends lost 5 bases at V and 4 bases at J; junction bases unmatched: 4. There are 15 residues in the CDR3. Here the CDR3 reads CASSRLAGTYNEQFF. In nucleotides, the CDR3 is TGTGCCAGCAGCCGACTAGCGGGGACTTACAATGAGCAGTTCTTC.

This chain connects TRBV11-2 to TRBJ2-7, with D perhaps TRBD1 (7 bases). V was clipped by 5 bases and J by 7 bases, with 30 bases between them. The V gene's germline CDR1 is SGHAT and CDR2 FQNNGV. The CDR3 length is 18 residues. The CDR3 region is CASSHIGGTERRRGEQYF. In DNA form, the CDR3 reads TGTGCCAGCAGCCACATAGGGGGGACAGAGCGCAGGCGAGGTGAGCAGTACTTC.

This clonotype was detected a few times. The junction departs from the called germline gene at one end, perhaps through a read error. This sequence joins TRBV12-3 or TRBV12-4 and TRBJ2-5, with 11 bases aligning to TRBD1. This CDR3 is 12 amino acids long. This CDR3 is CASSRTGTGGQF. The CDR3 coding sequence is TGTGCCAGCAGTCGAACCGGGACAGGGGGGCAGTTC.

This clonotype was counted at least ten times. At one of its ends the junction is not consistent with the germline gene, which may arise from a read error. The rearrangement joins TRBV4-1 to TRBJ2-7; no firm D call. In germline, CDR1 is MGHRA, CDR2 YSYEKL. The CDR3 has 13 residues. CDR3 amino acids: CASSQASSYEQYF. The CDR3 DNA is TGCGCCAGCAGTCAAGCCAGCTCCTACGAGCAGTACTTC.

The rearrangement joins TRBV6-2 or TRBV6-3 to TRBJ2-5; TRBD2 matches at 10 bases. The CDR3 covers 16 residues. The germline gives CDR1 MNHEY, CDR2 SVGEGT. After removal of 5 bases from V and 4 bases from J, the junction contained 10 bases not matched to a gene. The CDR3 coding sequence is TGTGCCAGCAGTCCCTTCCTTTTAGCGGGGGGAGAGACCCAGTACTTC. It translates to CASSPFLLAGGETQYF.

CDR3 sequence: CASSVGEGLGPTDTQYF. Written as DNA, the CDR3 is TGTGCCAGCAGCGTAGGTGAAGGACTGGGACCCACAGATACGCAGTATTTT. The gene calls are TRBV9 and TRBJ2-3; TRBD1 or TRBD2 may be the D gene (5 bases each). The CDR3 extends over 17 amino acids. V was pared by 0 bases and J by 2 bases, with 16 bases between. From germline, CDR1 is SGDLS and CDR2 YYNGEE.

The chain carries TRBV5-1 and TRBJ2-5; a possible D gene is TRBD2 (6 bases). The V gene's germline CDR1 is SGHRS and CDR2 YFSETQ. The length of the CDR3 is 16 residues. V was shortened by 5 bases and J by 5 bases, with 22 bases between the two germline ends. The DNA of the CDR3 is TGCGCCAGCAGTTCTGGACCTTCGACTAGACGGGAGACCCAGTACTTC. Protein product: CASSSGPSTRRETQYF.

This clonotype has more than one count but fewer than ten. The CDR3 DNA follows: TGTGCCAGCAGCCAGAGACAGTATAATTCACCCCTCCACTTT. This codes for CASSQRQYNSPLHF. The chain has TRBV27 and TRBJ1-6; maybe TRBD1 (5 bases). Germline CDR1 and CDR2: MNHEY and SMNVEV (reference sequence). The germline V and J ends were trimmed by 6 bases and 4 bases, with 10 bases remaining between them. The length of the CDR3 is 14 residues.

This clonotype turned up a few times. V usage is TRBV28 and J usage is TRBJ2-5, with D tentatively TRBD2 (5 bases). TRBJ2-7 matches the DNA end more closely, so the J call is doubtful. Germline V CDR1 and CDR2: MDHEN, SYDVKM. The CDR3 runs to 14 residues. The CDR3 here is CASRSTLTISEQYF. The CDR3, as DNA: TGTGCCAGCAGATCCACGCTGACTATAAGCGAGCAGTACTTC.

This clonotype turned up a few times. This chain connects TRBV20-1 to TRBJ1-2, with unresolved D. In germline, CDR1 is DFQATT, CDR2 SNEGSKA (reference sequence). This CDR3 has 13 amino acids. The CDR3 reads CLPPGGWDYGYTF. CDR3 in DNA: TGCCTCCCGCCGGGAGGATGGGACTATGGCTACACCTTC.

This clonotype was seen a few times. V gene TRBV20-1 combines with J gene TRBJ2-5; D is perhaps TRBD2 (5 bases). CDR3 length equals 17 residues. V gave up 0 bases and J gave up 5 bases, with 22 bases separating them. Germline assignment: CDR1 DFQATT and CDR2 SNEGSKA (reference sequence). CDR3 sequence reads: CSARDLKSRAREETQYF. Written as DNA, the CDR3 is TGCAGTGCTAGAGATTTAAAGTCTAGGGCTAGGGAGGAGACCCAGTACTTC.

This clonotype has a handful of counts. This sequence joins TRBV20-1 and TRBJ2-5, with 7 positions matching TRBD2. Germline CDR1 and CDR2: DFQATT and SNEGSKA (reference sequence). V lost 3 bases to trimming and J lost 11 bases; unmatched junction nucleotides: 15. This CDR3 comprises 14 residues. Written as DNA, the CDR3 is TGCAGTGCTAGCGGCGGGAGAGTAATGGGGGAGCAGTACTTC. It codes for CSASGGRVMGEQYF.

The chain employs TRBV4-2 and TRBJ2-7, with TRBD1 identical over 10 bases. This CDR3 has 16 residues. Trimming removed 1 base from V and 6 bases from J; junction bases left unmatched: 9. Germline loops: CDR1 LGHNA, CDR2 YNFKEQ. CDR3 amino acids: CASSQVQRTGGVEQYF. CDR3 coding DNA: TGTGCCAGCAGCCAAGTTCAAAGGACAGGGGGTGTCGAGCAGTACTTC.

The chain recombines TRBV5-1 with TRBJ2-5; D may be TRBD1 or TRBD2 (5 bases each). CDR3 length: 14 residues. Trimming shortened V by 4 bases and J by 3 bases, and 13 bases separated the two germline ends. Germline CDR1 SGHRS, CDR2 YFSETQ. Here the CDR3 reads CASSAGTHEETQYF. In nucleotides, the CDR3 is TGCGCCAGCAGCGCCGGGACGCATGAAGAGACCCAGTACTTC.

In this sample, this clonotype turned up many times. The chain employs TRBV4-2 and TRBJ2-1; 9 positions agree with TRBD2. Germline V gene lookup returns CDR1 LGHNA and CDR2 YNFKEQ. The J segment lost 4 bases and the V segment lost 1 base, leaving 8 bases of the junction unmatched. The CDR3 is 17 amino acids. CDR3 DNA sequence: TGTGCCAGCAGCCAAGTTCTGGCGGGGGGGACATACAATGAGCAGTTCTTC. It translates to CASSQVLAGGTYNEQFF.

This clonotype occurred a few times. The V and J genes are TRBV28 and TRBJ2-7; perhaps TRBD1 as D (6 bases). CDR3 size: 15 residues. V gave up 2 bases and J gave up 4 bases, with 15 bases separating them. Germline V gives CDR1 MDHEN, CDR2 SYDVKM. The CDR3 sequence is CASSLQASQGYEQYF. The CDR3 DNA is TGTGCCAGCAGTTTACAAGCCAGCCAGGGGTACGAGCAGTACTTC.